The 31 T cell receptor beta chains below come from one sample, sequenced in a study of blood T cell repertoires in COVID-19. Sequencing used immunoSEQ multiplex PCR; TCRdb keeps in-frame clones, though not all of them. The table lists approximately 210,000 clones, about 90% of them singletons. The material sequenced was peripheral blood. These receptors all stem from a man aged 25-45 years with acute or convalescent COVID-19.

The chain employs TRBV30 and TRBJ1-5; D is ambiguous. The germline V gene has CDR1 GTSNPN and CDR2 SVGIG (reference sequence). This CDR3 has 16 residues. V was trimmed by 2 bases and J by 6 bases, leaving 20 bases between them. CDR3 sequence reads: CAWSTPTLAMGQPQHF. CDR3 DNA sequence: TGTGCCTGGAGTACCCCGACACTGGCTATGGGTCAGCCCCAGCATTTT.

V and J are TRBV28 and TRBJ1-1; D remains ambiguous. With 3 bases removed from V and 0 bases from J, the gap between germline ends came to 5 bases. Germline V gene lookup returns CDR1 MDHEN and CDR2 SYDVKM. The CDR3 covers 13 residues. The CDR3 is CASSLAVNTEAFF. The CDR3 DNA sequence: TGTGCCAGCAGTTTGGCAGTGAACACTGAAGCTTTCTTT.

This chain connects TRBV7-8 to TRBJ1-1; D not certain. CDR1 SGHVS and CDR2 FQNEAQ come from the germline V gene. This CDR3 contains 13 residues. Trimming cost V 1 base and J 7 bases, with 10 bases left between them. CDR3 DNA: TGTGCCAGCAGCTTAGTCCACAGAGATGAAGCTTTCTTT. This translates into CASSLVHRDEAFF.

The chain is built from TRBV9 and TRBJ1-1, with D perhaps TRBD1 (5 bases). V was cut by 5 bases and J by 4 bases, with 15 bases left in between. CDR1 and CDR2 (germline): SGDLS, YYNGEE. The CDR3 has 14 amino acids. CDR3 loop: CASSGIGVATEAFF. The CDR3 DNA follows: TGTGCCAGCAGTGGGATAGGGGTGGCCACTGAAGCTTTCTTT.

In its sample, this clone was seen once. This chain connects TRBV28 to TRBJ2-1; 10 positions match TRBD1. The germline V gene has CDR1 MDHEN and CDR2 SYDVKM. The trim removed 5 bases at V and 6 bases at J, leaving 7 bases unmatched. This CDR3 is built from 15 residues. For the CDR3, the DNA is TGTGCCAGCAGTGATCGACAGGGGGCGAGCAATGAGCAGTTCTTC. Translating gives CASSDRQGASNEQFF.

This clone was observed a single time. V is TRBV30 and J is TRBJ2-5; D may be TRBD2 (6 bases). The germline V and J ends were trimmed by 5 bases and 0 bases, with 7 bases remaining between them. The CDR3 contains 12 residues. Per germline, CDR1 GTSNPN and CDR2 SVGIG (reference sequence). This CDR3 is CAWRTNQETQYF. In nucleotides, the CDR3 is TGTGCCTGGCGGACTAACCAAGAGACCCAGTACTTC.

The rearrangement joins TRBV5-1 to TRBJ1-1, with 9 bases lining up with TRBD1. Germline V CDR1 and CDR2: SGHRS, YFSETQ. The CDR3 is 16 residues long. V was clipped by 3 bases and J by 5 bases; unmatched bases: 11. The CDR3 sequence is CASSSSGTGILTEAFF. CDR3 nucleotide sequence: TGCGCCAGCAGCTCATCCGGGACAGGGATTTTAACTGAAGCTTTCTTT.

The rearrangement links TRBV5-4 to TRBJ2-7; tentative D call: TRBD1 (6 bases). The CDR3 length is 14 residues. The germline V and J ends were trimmed by 3 bases and 7 bases, with 17 bases remaining between them. The germline V gene encodes CDR1 SGHNT and CDR2 YYREEE (reference sequence). CDR3 loop: CASSWSPGTTEQYF. The CDR3 coding sequence is TGTGCCAGCAGCTGGAGCCCCGGGACAACGGAGCAGTACTTC.

This chain connects TRBV6-6 to TRBJ2-2, with 9 bases aligning to TRBD1. Germline V gene data show CDR1 as MNHNY and CDR2 as SVGAGI (reference sequence). The CDR3 consists of 14 residues. The J segment lost 3 bases and the V segment lost 6 bases, leaving 2 bases of the junction unmatched. The CDR3 region has the DNA TGTGCCAGCAGGGGACAGGGAGACACCGGGGAGCTGTTTTTT. This sequence encodes CASRGQGDTGELFF.

This clone was seen just once. This chain connects TRBV19 to TRBJ1-2, with 8 positions matching TRBD1. The CDR3 consists of 16 residues. The V gene end was trimmed by 4 bases and the J gene end by 7 bases; junction bases not matched to a gene: 14. In germline, CDR1 is LNHDA, CDR2 SQIVND (reference sequence). CDR3 nucleotide sequence: TGTGCCAGTAGTAGGGGGACAGGTTTAGAAAAACGTGGCTACACCTTC. Translating it yields CASSRGTGLEKRGYTF.

This rearrangement joins TRBV5-1 to TRBJ2-1; 7 bases map to TRBD2. The CDR3 sequence is 16 residues long. CDR1 and CDR2 (germline): SGHRS, YFSETQ. The trim removed 5 bases at V and 4 bases at J, leaving 12 bases unmatched. The CDR3 region has the DNA TGCGCCAGCAGGTCCCGGGGGGAAGGGGCTTACAATGAGCAGTTCTTC. It yields the protein CASRSRGEGAYNEQFF.

This rearrangement joins TRBV11-2 to TRBJ1-1; D not certain. Trimming removed 1 base at V and 6 bases at J, with 9 bases between. The germline V gene has CDR1 SGHAT and CDR2 FQNNGV. There are 13 residues in the CDR3. DNA for the CDR3: TGTGCCAGCAGCTTAGGGAACAGCCCTGAAGCTTTCTTT. Protein product: CASSLGNSPEAFF.

In this sample, this clone turned up once. CDR3 bases: TGCGCCAGCAGTGGCCCAGGGGGTACTGAAGCTTTCTTT. Its translation: CASSGPGGTEAFF. The chain carries TRBV5-1 and TRBJ1-1, with TRBD1 identical over 7 bases. The CDR3 runs 13 residues. Germline CDR1 is SGHRS and CDR2 is YFSETQ. J gave up 5 bases and V 5 bases, and 6 bases lay outside the gene matches.

This chain's CDR3 is CASSYAAAALEAFF. The CDR3 nucleotides read TGTGCCAGCAGTTACGCGGCAGCAGCTCTGGAAGCTTTCTTT. The chain combines TRBV6-6 with TRBJ1-1; D ambiguous. The CDR3 spans 14 residues. CDR1 and CDR2 (germline): MNHNY, SVGAGI (reference sequence). Trimming removed 2 bases from V and 8 bases from J, with 15 bases in between.

This chain uses TRBV27 with TRBJ2-6; 7 bases match TRBD1. From germline, CDR1 is MNHEY and CDR2 SMNVEV (reference sequence). Germline trimming cut 6 bases from V and 2 bases from J; bases unmatched to any gene: 7. CDR3 length: 16 residues. The CDR3 DNA follows: TGTGCCAGCAGGGGGACAGATCACCCTGGGGCCAACGTCCTGACTTTC. Its translation: CASRGTDHPGANVLTF.

The rearrangement links TRBV19 to TRBJ1-3; D remains ambiguous. V gave up 1 base and J gave up 0 bases, with 10 bases separating them. The CDR3 is 16 residues long. The germline CDR1 and CDR2 sequences are LNHDA and SQIVND (reference sequence). The CDR3 DNA reads as TGTGCCAGTAGTATAGGATCCACATACTCTGGAAACACCATATATTTT. Amino acid sequence: CASSIGSTYSGNTIYF.

The rearrangement uses TRBV19 and TRBJ1-5; D perhaps matches TRBD1 (6 bases). The V gene's germline CDR1 is LNHDA and CDR2 SQIVND (reference sequence). The ends were cut back, 1 base at V and 1 base at J, with 11 bases in the middle. This CDR3 has 16 residues. CDR3: CASSIGPDRSNQPQHF. The CDR3 DNA follows: TGTGCCAGTAGTATAGGTCCAGACAGGAGCAATCAGCCCCAGCATTTT.

The gene calls are TRBV11-3 and TRBJ2-3, with D tentatively TRBD1 (5 bases). The V end was cut by 5 bases, the J end by 6 bases, with 12 bases between. This CDR3 is 13 amino acids long. Germline V lookup: CDR1 SGHNT, CDR2 YENEEA. This CDR3 is CASSTRVVDTQYF. CDR3 bases: TGTGCCAGCAGCACCAGGGTGGTGGATACGCAGTATTTT.

The chain couples TRBV29-1 to TRBJ2-5; 7 nucleotides match TRBD2. CDR1 and CDR2 from the germline V gene are SQVTM and ANQGSEA. Unmatched junction bases numbered 7, after V lost 4 bases and J lost 5 bases. The CDR3 length is 13 residues. The CDR3 sequence is CSVGPGGGETQYF. CDR3 sequence (DNA): TGCAGCGTTGGCCCGGGGGGAGGTGAGACCCAGTACTTC.

The genes are TRBV6-1 and TRBJ1-5; D remains ambiguous. The CDR3 runs 15 residues. V was pared by 2 bases and J by 1 base, with 9 bases between. CDR1 is MNHNS and CDR2 is SASEGT in the germline V gene. DNA for the CDR3: TGTGCCAGCAGTGAAATTCCAGTCAGCAATCAGCCCCAGCATTTT. Its protein is CASSEIPVSNQPQHF.

The chain is built from TRBV10-1 and TRBJ1-1, with TRBD1 matching 7 bases. The CDR3 consists of 12 residues. Germline-derived CDR1 and CDR2 are WNHNN and SYGVQD (reference sequence). V shed 6 bases and J 4 bases; nucleotides not matched to a gene: 2. The CDR3 region has the DNA TGCGCCAGCAGCCGGACAGGCACTGAAGCTTTCTTT. Translating it yields CASSRTGTEAFF.

This chain joins TRBV6-5 and TRBJ1-5; D may be TRBD1 (5 bases). Germline V gene sequence: CDR1 MNHEY, CDR2 SVGAGI. V was trimmed by 6 bases and J by 4 bases, leaving 10 bases between them. CDR3 size: 13 residues. CDR3 nucleotide sequence: TGTGCCAGCAGGCTGACAGTGAATCAGCCCCAGCATTTT. As protein: CASRLTVNQPQHF.

J is TRBJ2-5 and V is TRBV5-1; possibly TRBD2 for D (6 bases). The CDR3 is made up of 17 amino acids. Germline V gives CDR1 SGHRS, CDR2 YFSETQ. V lost 5 bases and J lost 4, with 24 bases in between. CDR3 in amino acids: CASSPLVRDWRGETQYF. Written as DNA, the CDR3 is TGCGCCAGCAGTCCTTTGGTTAGGGACTGGCGAGGAGAGACCCAGTACTTC.

This rearrangement joins TRBV18 to TRBJ1-2, with D possibly matching TRBD1 (5 bases). Per the germline V gene, CDR1 is KGHSH and CDR2 is LQKENI. V was cut by 2 bases and J by 6 bases, with 10 bases left in between. This CDR3 has 13 amino acids. The CDR3 region has the DNA TGTGCCAGCTCACCAATGACGGGGGATGGCTACACCTTC. As protein: CASSPMTGDGYTF.

The chain employs TRBV7-2 and TRBJ2-3, with D possibly being TRBD2 (6 bases). The CDR3 consists of 14 residues. The germline V gene encodes CDR1 SGHTA and CDR2 FQGNSA. Trimming took 6 bases from V and 7 from J, leaving 17 bases between them. CDR3 DNA sequence: TGTGCCAGCAGGGTGGGGGGATCAACAAATACGCAGTATTTT. As protein: CASRVGGSTNTQYF.

This sequence joins TRBV5-1 and TRBJ2-1; 10 bases map to TRBD1. The CDR3 has 15 residues. J lost 7 bases, V lost 0 bases, and 4 bases had no gene match. Looked up from germline, CDR1 is SGHRS and CDR2 is YFSETQ. CDR3 protein: CASSLGQGAFNEQFF. CDR3 nucleotides: TGCGCCAGCAGCTTGGGACAGGGGGCGTTTAATGAGCAGTTCTTC.

V usage is TRBV18 and J usage is TRBJ1-5, with D possibly matching TRBD1 (5 bases). V was cut by 6 bases and J by 7 bases, with 19 bases left in between. The CDR3 length is 15 residues. Germline CDR1 reads KGHSH; CDR2 reads LQKENI. This CDR3 is CASSLVGPPEQPQHF. DNA of the CDR3: TGTGCCAGCTCTCTAGTGGGGCCGCCGGAACAGCCCCAGCATTTT.

The chain joins TRBV3-1 (or the pseudogene TRBV3-2) to TRBJ2-5, with 7 positions matching TRBD2. The V gene's germline CDR1 is LGHDT and CDR2 YNNKEL (reference sequence). With V trimmed by 2 bases and J by 3 bases, 6 bases remained unmatched. This CDR3 region has 15 residues. The CDR3, as DNA: TGTGCCAGCAGCCAATTAAGCGGGGTAAAAGAGACCCAGTACTTC. Translated: CASSQLSGVKETQYF.

The chain couples TRBV9 to TRBJ1-3, with 7 bases identical to TRBD1. After removal of 3 bases from V and 0 bases from J, the junction contained 3 bases not matched to a gene. The CDR3 has 15 residues. Looked up from germline, CDR1 is SGDLS and CDR2 is YYNGEE. CDR3 bases: TGTGCCAGCAGCGGGGGACAGATCTCTGGAAACACCATATATTTT. Amino acids: CASSGGQISGNTIYF.

This sequence joins TRBV4-1 and TRBJ2-7; 8 nucleotides agree with TRBD1. Unmatched junction bases numbered 12, after V lost 6 bases and J lost 5 bases. The germline V gene encodes CDR1 MGHRA and CDR2 YSYEKL. The CDR3 extends over 15 amino acids. CDR3 coding DNA: TGCGCCAGCAGAAACGGCGGGACAGGTGTCCACGAGCAGTACTTC. This gives the protein CASRNGGTGVHEQYF.

The rearrangement joins TRBV19 to TRBJ1-2, with unresolved D. From germline, CDR1 is LNHDA and CDR2 SQIVND (reference sequence). The CDR3 covers 10 residues. Trimming pared 10 bases from V and 5 bases from J, leaving 8 bases between. The CDR3: CATRLYGYTF. The CDR3 DNA sequence: TGTGCCACCCGTCTTTATGGCTACACCTTC.